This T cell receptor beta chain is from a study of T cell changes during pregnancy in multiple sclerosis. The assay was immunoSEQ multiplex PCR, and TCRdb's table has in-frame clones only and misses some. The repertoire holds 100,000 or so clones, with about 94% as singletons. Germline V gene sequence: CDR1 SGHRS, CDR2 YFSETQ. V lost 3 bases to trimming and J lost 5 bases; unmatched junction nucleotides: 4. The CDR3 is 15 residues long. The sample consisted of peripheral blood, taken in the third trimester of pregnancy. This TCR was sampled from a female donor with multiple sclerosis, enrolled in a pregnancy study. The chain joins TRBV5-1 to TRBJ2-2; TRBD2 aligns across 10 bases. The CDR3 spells CASSSSGRRTGELFF. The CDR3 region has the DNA TGCGCCAGCAGCTCTAGCGGGAGACGGACCGGGGAGCTGTTTTTT.